The 17 T cell receptor beta chains in this list originate from one sample, sequenced in a study of regulatory T cells in long-lasting Graves disease. Construction of TCR beta libraries relied on iRepertoire HTBI primers and on Arm-PCR targeting CDR3 regions. TCRdb analysed the multiplex PCR reads with MiXCR anew, one entry per CDR3 protein. This sample has 400,000 to 500,000 distinct CDR3 sequences, with around 23% found just once. The time point was: persistent/refractory GD, antithyroid drugs over 5 years with positive TRAb. Extracted PBMC RNA gave rise to the TCR library. Sequenced here: peripheral blood mononuclear cells (PBMCs), sampled when the disease was refractory, from a patient treated with antithyroid drugs. Receptors originate from a female donor with Graves disease.

This clonotype was counted ten times or more. The junction shows a germline mismatch at one end, possibly a read error. This chain joins TRBV5-1 and TRBJ1-5; 9 nucleotides line up with TRBD1. Germline CDR1 is SGHRS and CDR2 is YFSETQ. The length of the CDR3 is 14 residues. The CDR3 sequence: CASSPGTGSQPQHF. CDR3 DNA: TGTGCCAGCAGCCCCGGGACAGGGAGTCAGCCCCAGCATTTT.

Concerning this clonotype itself: One junction end disagrees with the germline gene, perhaps due to a read error. The rearrangement uses TRBV10-3 and TRBJ2-7, with D possibly TRBD2 on 6 matching bases. The V gene's germline CDR1 is ENHRY and CDR2 SYGVKD. The CDR3 length is 15 residues. In DNA, the CDR3 is TGTGCCACCAGTGAATCGGGGACTGCCCCTGACGAGCAGTACTTC. The encoded protein is CATSESGTAPDEQYF.

The genes are TRBV18 and TRBJ2-2, with D perhaps TRBD2 (5 bases). The V and J ends lost 6 bases and 0 bases respectively, with 14 bases between them. The CDR3 totals 16 residues. Germline CDR1 KGHSH, CDR2 LQKENI. CDR3 amino acids: CASSPLAPANTGELFF. The CDR3 region has the DNA TGTGCCAGCTCTCCCTTAGCGCCTGCGAACACCGGGGAGCTGTTTTTT.

The CDR3 coding sequence is TGCGCCAGCAGCACCCTCCCCGGGGGGGCCTATGGCTACACCTTC. Translating it yields CASSTLPGGAYGYTF. The chain carries TRBV5-1 and TRBJ1-2; a weak D match, TRBD1 (6 bases). Germline CDR1 is SGHRS and CDR2 is YFSETQ. Trimming removed 4 bases from V and 4 bases from J, with 17 bases in between. This CDR3 contains 15 residues.

This clonotype was detected a few times. The rearrangement links TRBV27 to TRBJ1-1; 10 bases are a match to TRBD1. V dropped 5 bases and J dropped 4; count of bases not matched to a gene: 7. CDR1 and CDR2 from the germline V gene are MNHEY and SMNVEV (reference sequence). This CDR3 region has 15 residues. The CDR3 here is CASSQETGGITEAFF. For the CDR3, the DNA is TGTGCCAGCAGTCAAGAGACAGGGGGCATCACTGAAGCTTTCTTT.

The genes are TRBV12-3 or TRBV12-4 and TRBJ2-1, with a weak D call TRBD1 (5 bases). The length of the CDR3 is 14 residues. Trimming removed 7 bases from V and 4 bases from J, with 14 bases in between. The DNA of the CDR3 is TGTGCCAGCAATGGTGCAGGGAATTACAATGAGCAGTTCTTC. Translation gives CASNGAGNYNEQFF.

The chain couples TRBV5-4 to TRBJ1-6; possible D gene TRBD1, 6 bases. V dropped 5 bases and J dropped 7 bases, with 13 bases sitting between them. There are 14 residues in the CDR3. Germline V gives CDR1 SGHNT, CDR2 YYREEE (reference sequence). As DNA, the CDR3 is TGTGCCAGCAGGAGACAGGAGCAAAATTCACCCCTCCACTTT. It translates to CASRRQEQNSPLHF.

This clonotype has ten or more counts. The J gene is TRBJ1-1, the V gene TRBV11-2; D uncertain. Germline V gene data show CDR1 as SGHAT and CDR2 as FQNNGV. The CDR3 has 13 residues. The V end was cut by 1 base, the J end by 7 bases, with 10 bases between. CDR3 residues: CASSLGTVFEAFF. The CDR3 region has the DNA TGTGCCAGCAGCTTAGGGACCGTATTTGAAGCTTTCTTT.

The genes are TRBV3-1 and TRBJ2-6; 7 bases line up with TRBD1. The junction had 15 bases not matched to a gene; V was cut back by 1 base and J by 12 bases. CDR1 LGHDT and CDR2 YNNKEL come from the germline V gene (reference sequence). This CDR3 has 17 residues. CDR3: CASSQALPGQPGLVLTF. DNA of the CDR3: TGTGCCAGCAGCCAAGCCCTTCCGGGACAGCCCGGCCTCGTCCTGACTTTC.

This clonotype was seen repeatedly, ten times or more. The CDR3 sequence: CASSTLLGQRVATNEKLFF. The DNA for the CDR3 is TGTGCCAGCAGTACTCTCCTGGGACAGCGTGTTGCAACTAATGAAAAACTGTTTTTT. The rearrangement links TRBV6-1 to TRBJ1-4; 7 bases are shared with TRBD1. V dropped 5 bases and J dropped 0; count of bases not matched to a gene: 15. CDR3 length: 19 amino acids. Germline V gives CDR1 MNHNS, CDR2 SASEGT.

This chain's CDR3 is CSARLLVGGGNEQFF. Here the CDR3 DNA reads TGCAGTGCTAGACTGTTGGTGGGAGGGGGTAATGAGCAGTTCTTC. The chain uses TRBV20-1 and TRBJ2-1; D is perhaps TRBD2 (7 bases). Germline lookup yields CDR1 DFQATT and CDR2 SNEGSKA (reference sequence). Trimming removed 2 bases at V and 7 bases at J, with 18 bases between. The CDR3 contains 15 residues.

This chain links TRBV5-6 with TRBJ2-7; 13 bases line up with TRBD2. V lost 3 bases, J lost 2 bases, and 5 bases stayed unmatched. Germline CDR1 and CDR2: SGHDT and YYEEEE. The CDR3 runs 16 residues. CDR3 loop: CASSWTSGSRAYEQYF. CDR3 DNA sequence: TGTGCCAGCAGCTGGACTAGCGGGAGTAGAGCCTACGAGCAGTACTTC.

This clonotype was detected ten times or more. The rearrangement uses TRBV28 and TRBJ1-6; D might be TRBD1 (5 bases). Between the trimmed V and J ends, which lost 3 bases and 10 bases, there was a span of 13 bases. The germline gives CDR1 MDHEN, CDR2 SYDVKM. The CDR3 spans 14 residues. CDR3 nucleotides: TGTGCCAGCAGTTTGGGAGGGGCGGGCTCACCCCTCCACTTT. Its translation is CASSLGGAGSPLHF.

This clonotype was observed at least ten times. The chain is built from TRBV29-1 and TRBJ2-7; 7 nucleotides align to TRBD2. The CDR3 runs to 14 residues. V dropped 6 bases and J dropped 0; count of bases not matched to a gene: 8. The germline gives CDR1 SQVTM, CDR2 ANQGSEA. The CDR3 DNA sequence: TGCAGCGTCTTCAGCGGGATAAGCTCCTACGAGCAGTACTTC. This sequence encodes CSVFSGISSYEQYF.

The V call is TRBV20-1, the J call TRBJ2-2; TRBD1 matches 7 bases. CDR1 is DFQATT, CDR2 SNEGSKA, per germline (reference sequence). The CDR3 runs 14 residues. The V gene end was trimmed by 5 bases and the J gene end by 6 bases; junction bases not matched to a gene: 9. The CDR3 nucleotides read TGCAGTGCTCCGAACAGGGACAGATCCGGGGAGCTGTTTTTT. Translated, it gives CSAPNRDRSGELFF.

This clonotype has just a few counts. V and J are TRBV19 and TRBJ1-1; 9 positions agree with TRBD1. CDR1 and CDR2 from the germline V gene are LNHDA and SQIVND (reference sequence). Trimming cost V 5 bases and J 3 bases; bases outside gene matches: 4. This CDR3 has 14 residues. CDR3 residues: CASSHRGPYTEAFF. CDR3 coding DNA: TGTGCCAGTAGTCACAGGGGGCCGTACACTGAAGCTTTCTTT.

This clonotype was recorded many times. Here the CDR3 DNA reads TGTGCCAGCAGCAGGGACAGTGATGGCTACACCTTC. As protein: CASSRDSDGYTF. The chain uses TRBV7-9 and TRBJ1-2; 7 bases are a match to TRBD1. The germline gives CDR1 SEHNR, CDR2 FQNEAQ (reference sequence). The V gene end was trimmed by 5 bases and the J gene end by 6 bases; junction bases not matched to a gene: 3. The CDR3 covers 12 residues.